Each of the 27 T cell receptor beta chains below was sequenced from the same sample in a study of blood T cell repertoires in COVID-19. Libraries were prepared by immunoSEQ multiplex PCR; TCRdb keeps only in-frame clonotypes and omits some of them. The data hold about 210,000 clones, with under 95% observed a single time. The specimen sequenced was peripheral blood. The receptors originated from a man aged 30-40 years with acute or convalescent COVID-19.

The chain has TRBV25-1 and TRBJ2-1; D may be TRBD1 (6 bases). V was shortened by 5 bases and J by 6 bases, with 14 bases between the two germline ends. The CDR3 contains 14 residues. Per the germline V gene, CDR1 is MGHDK and CDR2 is SYGVNS. CDR3 sequence (DNA): TGTGCCAGCAGTAAGGGGCAGGGGTCCAATGAGCAGTTCTTC. Protein product: CASSKGQGSNEQFF.

The chain is built from TRBV7-9 and TRBJ1-1; 7 bases are a match to TRBD1. The CDR3 loop spans 18 amino acids. Germline V lookup: CDR1 SEHNR, CDR2 FQNEAQ (reference sequence). J lost 3 bases, V lost 5 bases, and 18 bases had no gene match. Here the CDR3 DNA reads TGTGCCAGCAGCCCAGACAGGGACCTATCCCTTCGGCACACTGAAGCTTTCTTT. Encoded protein: CASSPDRDLSLRHTEAFF.

The rearrangement uses TRBV7-3 and TRBJ1-1; D is undetermined. The CDR3 is made up of 14 amino acids. CDR1 is SGHTA and CDR2 is FQGTGA in the germline V gene. V gave up 5 bases and J gave up 3 bases, with 13 bases separating them. Written as DNA, the CDR3 is TGTGCCAGCAGCCCCCCCGAGTTGGACACTGAAGCTTTCTTT. Translating it yields CASSPPELDTEAFF.

V and J are TRBV3-1 (or the pseudogene TRBV3-2) and TRBJ1-1; D call uncertain. The ends were cut back, 3 bases at V and 6 bases at J, with 14 bases in the middle. CDR3 length: 14 amino acids. Germline V gene sequence: CDR1 LGHDT, CDR2 YNNKEL (reference sequence). Here the CDR3 DNA reads TGTGCCAGCAGCCAGAGGACGGGATTGCCTGAAGCTTTCTTT. It specifies CASSQRTGLPEAFF.

The rearrangement joins TRBV30 to TRBJ2-7, with D possibly TRBD1 on 5 matching bases. The CDR3 contains 15 residues. CDR1 and CDR2 from the germline V gene are GTSNPN and SVGIG (reference sequence). The V and J ends lost 3 bases and 5 bases respectively, with 20 bases between them. The CDR3 coding sequence is TGTGCCTGGAGAAACAGGCAGGGTCTTAACCACGAGCAGTACTTC. It specifies CAWRNRQGLNHEQYF.

This chain uses TRBV9 with TRBJ2-5; D is ambiguous. CDR3 length equals 15 residues. Trimming cost V 0 bases and J 7 bases, with 16 bases left between them. Per the germline V gene, CDR1 is SGDLS and CDR2 is YYNGEE. CDR3 protein: CASSVGVSRVGTQYF. In DNA, the CDR3 is TGTGCCAGCAGCGTAGGTGTAAGTCGGGTGGGGACCCAGTACTTC.

The chain employs TRBV28 and TRBJ1-2; 8 positions match TRBD1. J gave up 4 bases and V 5 bases, and 6 bases lay outside the gene matches. Germline values: CDR1 MDHEN, CDR2 SYDVKM. This CDR3 has 14 amino acids. The CDR3 spells CASSLWTGPYGYTF. CDR3 DNA: TGTGCCAGCAGTCTTTGGACAGGGCCCTATGGCTACACCTTC.

The CDR3 nucleotides read TGTGCCAGTAACCCGACAGGATCTAACTATGGCTACACCTTC. Translating gives CASNPTGSNYGYTF. J is TRBJ1-2 and V is TRBV19; perhaps TRBD1 as D (6 bases). Deletions cut 7 bases from V and 0 bases from J, with 12 bases between. The CDR3 contains 14 residues. Germline CDR1 and CDR2: LNHDA and SQIVND (reference sequence).

The rearrangement joins TRBV28 to TRBJ1-5, with D unclear. The CDR3 totals 15 residues. Deletions cut 2 bases from V and 5 bases from J, with 13 bases between. CDR1 is MDHEN, CDR2 SYDVKM, per germline. CDR3 sequence reads: CASSLILRGYQPQHF. The CDR3, as DNA: TGTGCCAGCAGTTTAATCTTGCGCGGGTATCAGCCCCAGCATTTT.

This clone has just one count. The rearrangement joins TRBV28 to TRBJ1-2; the D is unclear. The CDR3 is 12 residues long. V was trimmed by 7 bases and J by 0 bases, leaving 6 bases between them. CDR1 and CDR2 (germline): MDHEN, SYDVKM. The CDR3 region is CASIAANYGYTF. As DNA, the CDR3 is TGTGCCAGCATTGCAGCTAACTATGGCTACACCTTC.

The CDR3, as DNA: TGTGCCAGCAGGACCTTAGCGGGAGTAACAGATACGCAGTATTTT. Amino acid sequence: CASRTLAGVTDTQYF. The chain has TRBV7-9 and TRBJ2-3, with 9 bases fitting TRBD2. The V and J ends lost 6 bases and 3 bases, in that order; junction bases with no gene match: 7. The CDR3 contains 15 residues. CDR1 SEHNR and CDR2 FQNEAQ come from the germline V gene (reference sequence).

This chain uses TRBV24-1 with TRBJ1-2; D is possibly TRBD1 (5 bases). Germline lookup yields CDR1 KGHDR and CDR2 SFDVKD. Trimming stripped 4 bases from V and 5 bases from J, with 13 bases between. This CDR3 contains 14 residues. CDR3 nucleotides: TGTGCCACCAGTGACCGGACGGGGGTTTATGGCTACACCTTC. This encodes CATSDRTGVYGYTF.

The V call is TRBV30, the J call TRBJ2-5; D is perhaps TRBD1 (5 bases). The CDR3 spans 14 residues. The V gene's germline CDR1 is GTSNPN and CDR2 SVGIG (reference sequence). The ends were cut back, 3 bases at V and 5 bases at J, with 16 bases in the middle. The CDR3: CAWSKSQGVETQYF. The DNA for the CDR3 is TGTGCCTGGAGCAAATCGCAGGGCGTGGAGACCCAGTACTTC.

The rearrangement joins TRBV4-1 to TRBJ2-1; 12 nucleotides align to TRBD1. Trimming took 0 bases from V and 8 from J; bases not matched to a gene: 5. There are 16 residues in the CDR3. The germline gives CDR1 MGHRA, CDR2 YSYEKL. The CDR3 is CASSQDLGTGGDEQFF. The CDR3, as DNA: TGCGCCAGCAGCCAAGATCTCGGGACAGGGGGCGATGAGCAGTTCTTC.

The chain joins TRBV7-2 to TRBJ2-2, with 7 bases fitting TRBD2. Unmatched junction bases numbered 6, after V lost 2 bases and J lost 3 bases. This CDR3 spans 16 amino acids. CDR1 is SGHTA, CDR2 FQGNSA, per germline. The CDR3 sequence: CASSLRRGGYTGELFF. The CDR3 coding sequence is TGTGCCAGCAGCTTACGGCGCGGGGGATACACCGGGGAGCTGTTTTTT.

The chain carries TRBV5-1 and TRBJ2-5, with D uncertain. CDR1 and CDR2 from the germline V gene are SGHRS and YFSETQ. Trimming shortened V by 4 bases and J by 2 bases, and 9 bases separated the two germline ends. This CDR3 region has 13 residues. The CDR3 protein is CASSSMVQETQYF. The DNA for the CDR3 is TGCGCCAGCAGCAGCATGGTACAAGAGACCCAGTACTTC. Full variable domain (missing parts from reference TRBV5-1 and TRBJ2-5): KAGVTQTPRYLIKTRGQQVTLSCSPISGHRSVSWYQQTPGQGLQFLFEYFSETQRNKGNFPGRFSGRQFSNSRSEMNVSTLELGDSALYLCASSSMVQETQYFGPGTRLLVL.

This clone appeared a single time. CDR3 coding DNA: TGTGCCAGCAGTTCACAGGGATCTCTTCGTGGCTACACCTTC. Translated, it gives CASSSQGSLRGYTF. The rearrangement uses TRBV28 and TRBJ1-2, with D possibly matching TRBD1 (6 bases). Germline V gene data show CDR1 as MDHEN and CDR2 as SYDVKM. Trimming took off 4 bases at V and 7 bases at J, with 16 bases between the two ends. This CDR3 contains 14 residues.

The rearrangement links TRBV11-2 to TRBJ2-7; TRBD1 matches at 7 bases. CDR1 SGHAT and CDR2 FQNNGV come from the germline V gene. After removal of 1 base from V and 1 base from J, the junction contained 7 bases not matched to a gene. There are 16 residues in the CDR3. CDR3 loop: CASSLGTGPTSYEQYF. The CDR3 coding sequence is TGTGCCAGCAGCTTAGGGACAGGTCCTACATCCTACGAGCAGTACTTC. The variable domain in full, completed from reference TRBV11-2 and TRBJ2-7, reads EAGVAQSPRYKIIEKRQSVAFWCNPISGHATLYWYQQILGQGPKLLIQFQNNGVVDDSQLPKDRFSAERLKGVDSTLKIQPAKLEDSAVYLCASSLGTGPTSYEQYFGPGTRLTVT.

The chain recombines TRBV28 with TRBJ1-4, with D unresolved. This CDR3 region has 16 residues. Trimming cost V 4 bases and J 2 bases, with 14 bases left between them. Germline CDR1 and CDR2: MDHEN and SYDVKM. The DNA of the CDR3 is TGTGCCAGCAGTTCCTACAGACCAGTCACTAATGAAAAACTGTTTTTT. Residues: CASSSYRPVTNEKLFF.

The chain uses TRBV6-5 and TRBJ1-2; 9 nucleotides match TRBD1. The CDR3 length is 15 residues. Germline assignment: CDR1 MNHEY and CDR2 SVGAGI. V shed 2 bases and J 5 bases; nucleotides not matched to a gene: 6. DNA for the CDR3: TGTGCCAGCAGTTACCCCCTTGGGACAGGGTATGGCTACACCTTC. This encodes CASSYPLGTGYGYTF.

The chain has TRBV5-1 and TRBJ1-4, with 7 bases lining up with TRBD1. The junction had 5 bases not matched to a gene; V was cut back by 4 bases and J by 2 bases. CDR3 length: 15 residues. Germline values: CDR1 SGHRS, CDR2 YFSETQ. CDR3 DNA: TGCGCCAGCAGCGTGACGACAGGGACTAATGAAAAACTGTTTTTT. This codes for CASSVTTGTNEKLFF.

The chain uses TRBV14 and TRBJ1-1; D may be TRBD1 (5 bases). Deletions cut 4 bases from V and 7 bases from J, with 13 bases between. This CDR3 has 13 amino acids. CDR1 and CDR2 (germline): SGHDN, FVKESK. DNA of the CDR3: TGTGCCAGCAGCCCGGACCTCGACAGTGAAGCTTTCTTT. Residues: CASSPDLDSEAFF.

V usage is TRBV7-8 and J usage is TRBJ1-2, with D tentatively TRBD1 (6 bases). This CDR3 has 14 amino acids. The V end lost 4 bases, the J end lost 7 bases, and 16 bases lay between the germline ends. The germline V gene has CDR1 SGHVS and CDR2 FQNEAQ. CDR3 nucleotides: TGTGCCAGCAGCTCATTCCCCAGGGGCCTTGGCTACACCTTC. Protein product: CASSSFPRGLGYTF.

The gene calls are TRBV18 and TRBJ1-6; TRBD1 matches 9 bases. The V segment lost 6 bases and the J segment 7 bases; nucleotides outside the gene matches: 4. The CDR3 is 14 residues long. CDR1 is KGHSH, CDR2 LQKENI, per germline. This CDR3 reads CASSRDRENSPLHF. The CDR3 bases are TGTGCCAGCTCTCGGGACAGGGAGAATTCACCCCTCCACTTT. Complete variable domain (other parts from reference TRBV18 and TRBJ1-6): NAGVMQNPRHLVRRRGQEARLRCSPMKGHSHVYWYRQLPEEGLKFMVYLQKENIIDESGMPKERFSAEFPKEGPSILRIQQVVRGDSAAYFCASSRDRENSPLHFGNGTRLTVT.

The genes are TRBV7-9 and TRBJ1-1, with 9 bases fitting TRBD1. Germline-derived CDR1 and CDR2 are SEHNR and FQNEAQ (reference sequence). This CDR3 has 15 amino acids. Germline trimming cut 10 bases from V and 4 bases from J; bases unmatched to any gene: 13. CDR3 nucleotide sequence: TGTGCCACTAAGAACACAGGGGGCGAGAGCACTGAAGCTTTCTTT. Protein product: CATKNTGGESTEAFF. Variable domain in full (rest from reference TRBV7-9 and TRBJ1-1): DTGVSQNPRHKITKRGQNVTFRCDPISEHNRLYWYRQTLGQGPEFLTYFQNEAQLEKSRLLSDRFSAERPKGSFSTLEIQRTEQGDSAMYLCATKNTGGESTEAFFGQGTRLTVV.

The rearrangement joins TRBV24-1 to TRBJ2-7; the D gene is possibly TRBD1 (6 bases). CDR1 and CDR2 (germline): KGHDR, SFDVKD. The germline V and J ends were trimmed by 2 bases and 4 bases, with 17 bases remaining between them. This CDR3 spans 16 amino acids. CDR3 nucleotide sequence: TGTGCCACCAGTGATTCCCTCGGACAGAACCCTTACGAGCAGTACTTC. Protein product: CATSDSLGQNPYEQYF.

The chain carries TRBV7-3 and TRBJ2-5; 8 bases fit TRBD2. Germline CDR1 SGHTA, CDR2 FQGTGA. The CDR3 runs to 15 residues. V lost 2 bases to trimming and J lost 4 bases; unmatched junction nucleotides: 6. CDR3 sequence (DNA): TGTGCCAGCAGCTTAGCCGGGGGGGCTGGAGAGACCCAGTACTTC. It encodes CASSLAGGAGETQYF.